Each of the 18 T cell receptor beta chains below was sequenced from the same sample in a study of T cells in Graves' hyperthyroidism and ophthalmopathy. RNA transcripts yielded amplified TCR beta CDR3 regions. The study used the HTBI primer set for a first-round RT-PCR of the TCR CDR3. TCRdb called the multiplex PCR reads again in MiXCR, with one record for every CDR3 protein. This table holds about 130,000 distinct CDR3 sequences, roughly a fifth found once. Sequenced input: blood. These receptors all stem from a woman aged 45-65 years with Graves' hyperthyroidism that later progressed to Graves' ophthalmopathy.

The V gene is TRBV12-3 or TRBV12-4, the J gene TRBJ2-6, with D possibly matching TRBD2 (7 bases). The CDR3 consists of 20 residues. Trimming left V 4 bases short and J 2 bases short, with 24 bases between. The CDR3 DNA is TGTGCCAGCAGTTACACAACGACAGGACTAGACCGTGCTGGGGCCAACGTCCTGACTTTC. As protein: CASSYTTTGLDRAGANVLTF.

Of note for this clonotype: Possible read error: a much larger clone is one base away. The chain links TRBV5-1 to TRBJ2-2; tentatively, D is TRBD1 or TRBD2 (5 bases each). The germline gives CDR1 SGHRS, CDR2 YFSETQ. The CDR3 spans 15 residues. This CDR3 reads CASSLNAGNTGEPFF. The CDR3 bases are TGCGCCAGCAGCTTGAATGCAGGGAACACCGGGGAGCCGTTTTTT.

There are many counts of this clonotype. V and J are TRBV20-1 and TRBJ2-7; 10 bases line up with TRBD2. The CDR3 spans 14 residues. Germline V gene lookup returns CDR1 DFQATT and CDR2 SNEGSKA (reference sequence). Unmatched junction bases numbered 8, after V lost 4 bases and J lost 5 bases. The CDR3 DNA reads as TGCAGTGCTAACCCACTAGCGGGAATCGACGAGCAGTACTTC. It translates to CSANPLAGIDEQYF.

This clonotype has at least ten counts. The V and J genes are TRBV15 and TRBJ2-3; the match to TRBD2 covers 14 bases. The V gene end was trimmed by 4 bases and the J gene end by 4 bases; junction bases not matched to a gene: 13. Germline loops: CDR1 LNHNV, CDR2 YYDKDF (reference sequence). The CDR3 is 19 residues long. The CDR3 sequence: CATSTPPRLAGGPADTQYF. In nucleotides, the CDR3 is TGTGCCACCAGCACCCCCCCGAGACTAGCGGGAGGGCCGGCAGATACGCAGTATTTT.

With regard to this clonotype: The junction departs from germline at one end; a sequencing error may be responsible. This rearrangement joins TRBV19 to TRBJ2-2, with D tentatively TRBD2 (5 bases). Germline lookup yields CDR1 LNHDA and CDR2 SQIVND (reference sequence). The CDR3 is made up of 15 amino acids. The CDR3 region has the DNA TGTGCCAGTAGTATAGCGAGGAGGAACACCGGGAAGCTGTTTTTT. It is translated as CASSIARRNTGKLFF.

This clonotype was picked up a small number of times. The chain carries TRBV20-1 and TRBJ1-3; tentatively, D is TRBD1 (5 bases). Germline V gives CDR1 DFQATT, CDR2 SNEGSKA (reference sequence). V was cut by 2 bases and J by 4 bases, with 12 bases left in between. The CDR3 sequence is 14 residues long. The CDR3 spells CSARSGGTGNTIYF. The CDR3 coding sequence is TGCAGTGCTAGATCGGGGGGGACGGGAAACACCATATATTTT.

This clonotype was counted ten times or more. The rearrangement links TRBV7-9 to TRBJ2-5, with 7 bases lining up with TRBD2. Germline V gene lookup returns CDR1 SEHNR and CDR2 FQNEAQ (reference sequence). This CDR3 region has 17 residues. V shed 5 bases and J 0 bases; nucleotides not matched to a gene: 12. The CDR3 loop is CASSPSAGWGYQETQYF. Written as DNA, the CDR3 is TGTGCCAGCAGCCCATCAGCGGGATGGGGGTACCAAGAGACCCAGTACTTC.

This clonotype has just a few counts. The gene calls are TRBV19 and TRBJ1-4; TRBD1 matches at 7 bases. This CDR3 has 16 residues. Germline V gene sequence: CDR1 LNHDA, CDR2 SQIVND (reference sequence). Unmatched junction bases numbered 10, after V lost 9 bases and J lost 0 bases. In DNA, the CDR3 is TGTGCCAGCAGGGGGGTCCTTCCTCCAACTAATGAAAAACTGTTTTTT. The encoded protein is CASRGVLPPTNEKLFF.

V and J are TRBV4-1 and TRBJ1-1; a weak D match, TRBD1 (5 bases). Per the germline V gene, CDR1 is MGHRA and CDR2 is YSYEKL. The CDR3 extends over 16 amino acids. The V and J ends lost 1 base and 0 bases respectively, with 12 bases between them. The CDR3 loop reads CASSQAGGSMNTEAFF. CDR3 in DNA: TGCGCCAGCAGCCAAGCGGGGGGTTCTATGAACACTGAAGCTTTCTTT.

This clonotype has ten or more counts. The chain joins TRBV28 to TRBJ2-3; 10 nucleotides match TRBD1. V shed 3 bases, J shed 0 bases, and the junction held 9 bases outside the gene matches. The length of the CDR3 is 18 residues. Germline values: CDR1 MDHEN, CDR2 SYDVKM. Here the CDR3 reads CASSFRPGTGESTDTQYF. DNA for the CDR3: TGTGCCAGCAGTTTCAGACCCGGGACAGGGGAGAGCACAGATACGCAGTATTTT.

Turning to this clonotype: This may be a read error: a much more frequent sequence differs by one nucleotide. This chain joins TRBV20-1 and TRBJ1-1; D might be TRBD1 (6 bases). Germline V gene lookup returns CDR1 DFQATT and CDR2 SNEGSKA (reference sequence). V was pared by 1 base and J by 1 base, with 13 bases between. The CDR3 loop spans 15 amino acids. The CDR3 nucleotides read TGCAGTGCTAGAGGGGGGGGCTCCGGGAACACTGAAGCTTTCTTT. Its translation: CSARGGGSGNTEAFF.

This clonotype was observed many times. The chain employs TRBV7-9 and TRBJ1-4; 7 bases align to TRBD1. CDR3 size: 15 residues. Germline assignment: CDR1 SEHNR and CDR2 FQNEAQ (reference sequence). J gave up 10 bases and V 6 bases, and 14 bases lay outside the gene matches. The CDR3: CASSPNGTALRKLFF. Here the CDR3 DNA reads TGTGCCAGCAGTCCGAACGGGACAGCTCTTAGAAAACTGTTTTTT.

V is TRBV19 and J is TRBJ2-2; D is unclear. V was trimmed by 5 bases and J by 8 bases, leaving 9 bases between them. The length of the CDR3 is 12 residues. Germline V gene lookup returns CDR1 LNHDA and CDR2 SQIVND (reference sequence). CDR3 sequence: CASSVRLGELFF. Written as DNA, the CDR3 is TGTGCCAGTAGTGTGCGATTAGGGGAGCTGTTTTTT.

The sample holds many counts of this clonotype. The CDR3 DNA reads TGCGCCAGCAAGGACGGGGTCTTGAACTCCAACACTGAAGCTTTCTTT. Its translation is CASKDGVLNSNTEAFF. The J gene is TRBJ1-1, the V gene TRBV5-1; D remains unclear. The CDR3 covers 16 residues. The germline CDR1 and CDR2 sequences are SGHRS and YFSETQ. V was cut by 6 bases and J by 2 bases, with 20 bases left in between.

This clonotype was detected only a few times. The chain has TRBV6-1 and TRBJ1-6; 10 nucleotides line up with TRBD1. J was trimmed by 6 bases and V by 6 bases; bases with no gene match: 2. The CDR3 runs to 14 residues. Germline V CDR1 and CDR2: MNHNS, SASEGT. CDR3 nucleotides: TGTGCCAGCAGCAGGACAGGGGGTAATTCACCCCTCCACTTT. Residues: CASSRTGGNSPLHF.

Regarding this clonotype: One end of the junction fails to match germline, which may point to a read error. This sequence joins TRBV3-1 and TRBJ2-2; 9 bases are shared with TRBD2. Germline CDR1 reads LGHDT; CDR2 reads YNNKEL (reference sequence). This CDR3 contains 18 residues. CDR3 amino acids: CAGSPSGGRGANTGELFF. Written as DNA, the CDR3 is TGTGCCGGCAGCCCGAGCGGCGGGAGGGGCGCGAACACCGGGGAGCTGTTTTTT.

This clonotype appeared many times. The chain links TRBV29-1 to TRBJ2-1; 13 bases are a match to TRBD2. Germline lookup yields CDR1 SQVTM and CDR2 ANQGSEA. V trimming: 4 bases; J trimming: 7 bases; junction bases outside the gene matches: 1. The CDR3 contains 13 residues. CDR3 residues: CSVGTSGRNEQFF. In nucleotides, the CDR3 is TGCAGCGTTGGGACTAGCGGGAGAAATGAGCAGTTCTTC.

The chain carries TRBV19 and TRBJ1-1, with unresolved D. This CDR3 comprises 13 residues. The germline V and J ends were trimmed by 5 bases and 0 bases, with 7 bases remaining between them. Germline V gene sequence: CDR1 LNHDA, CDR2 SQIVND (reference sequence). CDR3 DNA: TGTGCCAGTAGTCAGGCTTTGAACACTGAAGCTTTCTTT. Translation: CASSQALNTEAFF. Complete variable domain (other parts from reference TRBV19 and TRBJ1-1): DGGITQSPKYLFRKEGQNVTLSCEQNLNHDAMYWYRQDPGQGLRLIYYSQIVNDFQKGDIAEGYSVSREKKESFPLTVTSAQKNPTAFYLCASSQALNTEAFFGQGTRLTVV.